This T cell receptor (beta chain) was sequenced in a study of CD8 T cells in Susac syndrome. In blood CD8+ and CD4+ T cells, TCR beta underwent sequencing. Healthy donors formed controls matched for age and sex. Through negative isolation, CD4+ and CD8+ T cells were obtained, while TEMRA cells were enriched using FACS. The RNA, roughly 0.45 to 1 ug, was put through reverse transcription using random hexamers. By means of immunoSEQ multiplex PCR, TCR beta CDR3 spanning 54 Vbeta and 13 Jbeta underwent amplification. TCRdb ran MiXCR on the immunoSEQ multiplex PCR reads and lists one entry per CDR3 protein. This sample has tens of thousands of distinct CDR3 sequences, with 85% to 95% found just once. CDR3 size: 13 residues. Trimming removed 3 bases from V and 0 bases from J, with 5 bases in between. Germline V gene lookup returns CDR1 MNHEY and CDR2 SMNVEV (reference sequence). In this sample, this clonotype turned up a few times.

V gene TRBV27 combines with J gene TRBJ1-2; D unclear. The sequenced material came from CD8+ T cells from PBMCs. The sequence was obtained from a human donor in good health. CDR3 bases: TGTGCCAGCAGTTTTACCCCTAACTATGGCTACACCTTC. Its translation is CASSFTPNYGYTF.